The 26 T cell receptor beta chains listed next were all sequenced from one sample in a study of OX40 agonist ivuxolimab in advanced cancers. Measured with immunoSEQ multiplex PCR; TCRdb has only the in-frame clones, and not every one. The repertoire has about 83,000 clones, approximately 90% of them found once; the top ten carry over 8.5%. The sequenced sample was CD4+ or CD8+ T cells sorted from blood, obtained in a trial of the OX40 agonist ivuxolimab. Receptors were obtained from an adult with an advanced solid tumor such as melanoma, head and neck, liver or kidney cancer.

This clone was detected a few times. As DNA, the CDR3 is TGTGCCAGCAGCTTAATGAAGGGGGCAGAGTACTTC. It encodes CASSLMKGAEYF. The V and J genes are TRBV5-5 and TRBJ2-4, with 7 bases fitting TRBD1. The CDR3 totals 12 residues. J was trimmed by 14 bases and V by 2 bases; bases with no gene match: 7. CDR1 SGHKS and CDR2 YYEKEE come from the germline V gene (reference sequence). The full variable domain, rest sourced from reference TRBV5-5 and TRBJ2-4, is DAGVTQSPTHLIKTRGQQVTLRCSPISGHKSVSWYQQVLGQGPQFIFQYYEKEERGRGNFPDRFSARQFPNYSSELNVNALLLGDSALYLCASSLMKGAEYFGAGTRLSVL.

The CDR3: CASSVGLAGYQETQYF. DNA of the CDR3: TGTGCCAGCAGCGTAGGACTAGCGGGGTACCAAGAGACCCAGTACTTC. J is TRBJ2-5 and V is TRBV9, with TRBD2 matching 11 bases. V dropped 0 bases and J dropped 0; count of bases not matched to a gene: 1. The CDR3 contains 16 residues. Looked up from germline, CDR1 is SGDLS and CDR2 is YYNGEE.

V gene TRBV4-1 combines with J gene TRBJ1-5; a possible D gene is TRBD1 (5 bases). This CDR3 spans 16 amino acids. The germline V and J ends were trimmed by 4 bases and 2 bases, with 15 bases remaining between them. Germline lookup yields CDR1 MGHRA and CDR2 YSYEKL. CDR3 nucleotides: TGCGCCAGCAGCCCCATCGGGGGGGTGGGCAATCAGCCCCAGCATTTT. Its translation is CASSPIGGVGNQPQHF.

This rearrangement joins TRBV2 to TRBJ2-1, with D perhaps matching TRBD2 (6 bases). V was pared by 1 base and J by 0 bases, with 10 bases between. CDR1 and CDR2 from the germline V gene are SNHLY and FYNNEI. This CDR3 is 16 amino acids long. CDR3 nucleotide sequence: TGTGCCAGCAGTGAAGAGGCGGGGAGCTCCTACAATGAGCAGTTCTTC. Amino acids: CASSEEAGSSYNEQFF.

The chain has TRBV13 and TRBJ2-2; the D is unclear. Deletions cut 3 bases from V and 6 bases from J, with 2 bases between. Germline V lookup: CDR1 PRHDT, CDR2 FYEKMQ (reference sequence). The CDR3 length is 11 residues. CDR3 in amino acids: CASSLAGELFF. Here the CDR3 DNA reads TGTGCCAGCAGCTTGGCCGGGGAGCTGTTTTTT.

This sequence joins TRBV9 and TRBJ2-2; 8 bases match TRBD2. After removal of 3 bases from V and 2 bases from J, the junction contained 9 bases not matched to a gene. The CDR3 runs 17 residues. Per the germline V gene, CDR1 is SGDLS and CDR2 is YYNGEE. CDR3 amino acids: CASSAPLLAANTGELFF. In nucleotides, the CDR3 is TGTGCCAGCAGCGCACCACTACTAGCGGCCAACACCGGGGAGCTGTTTTTT.

This sequence joins TRBV6-1 and TRBJ2-7; D may correspond to TRBD1 or TRBD2 (5 bases each). Deletions cut 5 bases from V and 2 bases from J, with 13 bases between. The CDR3 has 14 residues. The germline CDR1 and CDR2 sequences are MNHNS and SASEGT. The CDR3 DNA reads TGTGCCAGCAGTCCGCTCGGGGCCACCTACGAGCAGTACTTC. This codes for CASSPLGATYEQYF.

This clone appeared once. Sequence at one end of the junction differs from germline and may be a read error. This rearrangement joins TRBV7-7 to TRBJ2-2; D is perhaps TRBD2 (7 bases). The germline CDR1 and CDR2 sequences are SSHAT and FNYEAQ (reference sequence). The CDR3 extends over 18 amino acids. Here the CDR3 reads CASSLEPGGGLYTGELFF. The CDR3 DNA reads TGTGCTAGCAGCTTAGAACCGGGCGGGGGCCTATACACCGGGGAGCTGTTTTTT.

This clone was recorded a few times. The V gene is TRBV6-4, the J gene TRBJ2-5; TRBD2 matches at 10 bases. This CDR3 spans 14 amino acids. The V gene's germline CDR1 is MRHNA and CDR2 SNTAGT. Trimming took 5 bases from V and 2 from J; bases not matched to a gene: 2. DNA for the CDR3: TGTGCCAGCAGTAGCGGGGGGGATCAAGAGACCCAGTACTTC. Amino acid sequence: CASSSGGDQETQYF.

This rearrangement joins TRBV6-5 to TRBJ2-6; D is ambiguous. Germline V gives CDR1 MNHEY, CDR2 SVGAGI. This CDR3 is built from 15 residues. V was cut by 0 bases and J by 0 bases, with 3 bases left in between. CDR3 amino acids: CASSYSTSGANVLTF. In nucleotides, the CDR3 is TGTGCCAGCAGTTACTCCACCTCTGGGGCCAACGTCCTGACTTTC.

J is TRBJ2-5 and V is TRBV6-5; 7 positions agree with TRBD1. The CDR3 is 12 amino acids. With V trimmed by 8 bases and J by 2 bases, 2 bases remained unmatched. Germline lookup yields CDR1 MNHEY and CDR2 SVGAGI. The CDR3 bases are TGTGCCAGCGGGACAGCACAAGAGACCCAGTACTTC. Translation: CASGTAQETQYF.

Here the CDR3 reads CASSLVEGIAEAFF. The DNA of the CDR3 is TGTGCCAGCAGTTTAGTGGAAGGGATCGCTGAAGCTTTCTTT. The rearrangement links TRBV27 to TRBJ1-1; no clear D. Germline lookup yields CDR1 MNHEY and CDR2 SMNVEV (reference sequence). The length of the CDR3 is 14 residues. Deletions cut 2 bases from V and 6 bases from J, with 13 bases between.

The chain couples TRBV19 to TRBJ2-7, with 7 bases lining up with TRBD2. Germline trimming cut 10 bases from V and 5 bases from J; bases unmatched to any gene: 17. This CDR3 comprises 15 residues. CDR1 is LNHDA and CDR2 is SQIVND in the germline V gene (reference sequence). For the CDR3, the DNA is TGTGCCACACGTAGAGGGGAGGGATACCTGGACGAGCAGTACTTC. Amino acids: CATRRGEGYLDEQYF.

The CDR3 coding sequence is TGCGCCAGCAGCCAAGTGGGCCAGACCAATGAGCAGTTCTTC. Translation: CASSQVGQTNEQFF. The genes are TRBV4-1 and TRBJ2-1; D ambiguous. V lost 1 base to trimming and J lost 6 bases, with 10 bases between them. Germline V gives CDR1 MGHRA, CDR2 YSYEKL. The CDR3 has 14 residues.

This sequence joins TRBV27 and TRBJ2-7; D gene uncertain. Trimming cost V 3 bases and J 3 bases, with 12 bases left between them. CDR3 length: 14 residues. Germline lookup yields CDR1 MNHEY and CDR2 SMNVEV (reference sequence). This chain's CDR3 is CASSFGPTGYEQYF. CDR3 nucleotides: TGTGCCAGCAGTTTTGGACCGACGGGCTACGAGCAGTACTTC.

The chain uses TRBV2 and TRBJ1-2; D remains ambiguous. The V gene's germline CDR1 is SNHLY and CDR2 FYNNEI. CDR3 length: 13 amino acids. Trimming shortened V by 10 bases and J by 7 bases, and 19 bases separated the two germline ends. The CDR3: CATYPGPEGGYTF. For the CDR3, the DNA is TGTGCCACCTACCCCGGGCCAGAGGGTGGCTACACCTTC.

This chain uses TRBV5-6 with TRBJ1-4; tentative D call: TRBD1 (6 bases). The V gene lost 4 bases and the J gene lost 7 bases, with 20 bases spanning the gap. The germline CDR1 and CDR2 sequences are SGHDT and YYEEEE. This CDR3 has 16 amino acids. CDR3 sequence: CASSPPGQGWPEKLFF. The CDR3 region has the DNA TGTGCCAGCAGCCCGCCCGGGCAGGGGTGGCCTGAAAAACTGTTTTTT. Supplemented by reference TRBV5-6 and TRBJ1-4, the full variable domain reads DAGVTQSPTHLIKTRGQQVTLRCSPKSGHDTVSWYQQALGQGPQFIFQYYEEEERQRGNFPDRFSGHQFPNYSSELNVNALLLGDSALYLCASSPPGQGWPEKLFFGSGTQLSVL.

This chain links TRBV7-9 with TRBJ2-6, with D hard to call. The CDR3 sequence is 18 residues long. Germline assignment: CDR1 SEHNR and CDR2 FQNEAQ (reference sequence). V was pared by 1 base and J by 0 bases, with 13 bases between. The CDR3 DNA reads as TGTGCCAGCAGCTTAGAGACCGGCAGGCTCTCTGGGGCCAACGTCCTGACTTTC. As protein: CASSLETGRLSGANVLTF.

V gene TRBV5-1 combines with J gene TRBJ2-5, with D unclear. Trimming took off 7 bases at V and 13 bases at J, with 11 bases between the two ends. There are 9 residues in the CDR3. CDR1 and CDR2 from the germline V gene are SGHRS and YFSETQ. The CDR3 is CASSSLWYF. CDR3 DNA sequence: TGCGCCAGCTCCTCTCTCTGGTACTTC.

The V call is TRBV6-5, the J call TRBJ2-7; 12 bases line up with TRBD1. Trimming took 4 bases from V and 5 from J; bases not matched to a gene: 3. Germline-derived CDR1 and CDR2 are MNHEY and SVGAGI. This CDR3 spans 14 amino acids. The CDR3 nucleotides are TGTGCCAGCAGTTTCGGGACAGGGGGCGACGAGCAGTACTTC. It yields the protein CASSFGTGGDEQYF.

V and J are TRBV9 and TRBJ2-1, with a tentative D call TRBD2 (5 bases). Germline values: CDR1 SGDLS, CDR2 YYNGEE. V lost 0 bases and J 0 bases, leaving 13 bases between the germline ends. CDR3 length equals 17 residues. CDR3 region: CASSVEGVPSSYNEQFF. CDR3 bases: TGTGCCAGCAGCGTAGAGGGAGTACCCAGCTCCTACAATGAGCAGTTCTTC.

The chain joins TRBV13 to TRBJ2-7; 7 bases are shared with TRBD1. The length of the CDR3 is 15 residues. Per germline, CDR1 PRHDT and CDR2 FYEKMQ (reference sequence). Trimming at V came to 5 bases and at J to 4 bases, leaving 11 bases not matched to a gene. DNA of the CDR3: TGTGCCAGCAGCCCAACACGACAGGGTAGGTACGAGCAGTACTTC. This encodes CASSPTRQGRYEQYF.

V gene TRBV9 combines with J gene TRBJ1-3; 10 nucleotides agree with TRBD1. CDR1 and CDR2 (germline): SGDLS, YYNGEE. Germline trimming cut 4 bases from V and 4 bases from J; bases unmatched to any gene: 5. The CDR3 consists of 15 residues. In DNA, the CDR3 is TGTGCCAGCAGCCTAGGGACAGGGGACGGAAACACCATATATTTT. Residues: CASSLGTGDGNTIYF.

The V gene is TRBV7-9, the J gene TRBJ2-5; D is perhaps TRBD2 (5 bases). The germline gives CDR1 SEHNR, CDR2 FQNEAQ (reference sequence). The CDR3 runs to 12 residues. Trimming removed 11 bases at V and 1 base at J, with 11 bases between. Here the CDR3 DNA reads TGTGCCGGGAGAAAATCCCAAGAGACCCAGTACTTC. Protein sequence: CAGRKSQETQYF.

This chain links TRBV7-9 with TRBJ2-3; D call uncertain. The CDR3 sequence is 13 residues long. Per the germline V gene, CDR1 is SEHNR and CDR2 is FQNEAQ (reference sequence). Between the trimmed V and J ends, which lost 6 bases and 6 bases, there was a span of 13 bases. The CDR3, as DNA: TGTGCCAGCAGGTTAACGCAGCCGGATACGCAGTATTTT. Its translation: CASRLTQPDTQYF.

The rearrangement uses TRBV10-3 and TRBJ1-2, with TRBD1 identical over 7 bases. The CDR3 is 14 residues long. Per the germline V gene, CDR1 is ENHRY and CDR2 is SYGVKD. With V trimmed by 6 bases and J by 4 bases, 8 bases remained unmatched. CDR3 DNA: TGTGCCATCAGCGACGACAGGACAGGCTATGGCTACACCTTC. Translated, it gives CAISDDRTGYGYTF.